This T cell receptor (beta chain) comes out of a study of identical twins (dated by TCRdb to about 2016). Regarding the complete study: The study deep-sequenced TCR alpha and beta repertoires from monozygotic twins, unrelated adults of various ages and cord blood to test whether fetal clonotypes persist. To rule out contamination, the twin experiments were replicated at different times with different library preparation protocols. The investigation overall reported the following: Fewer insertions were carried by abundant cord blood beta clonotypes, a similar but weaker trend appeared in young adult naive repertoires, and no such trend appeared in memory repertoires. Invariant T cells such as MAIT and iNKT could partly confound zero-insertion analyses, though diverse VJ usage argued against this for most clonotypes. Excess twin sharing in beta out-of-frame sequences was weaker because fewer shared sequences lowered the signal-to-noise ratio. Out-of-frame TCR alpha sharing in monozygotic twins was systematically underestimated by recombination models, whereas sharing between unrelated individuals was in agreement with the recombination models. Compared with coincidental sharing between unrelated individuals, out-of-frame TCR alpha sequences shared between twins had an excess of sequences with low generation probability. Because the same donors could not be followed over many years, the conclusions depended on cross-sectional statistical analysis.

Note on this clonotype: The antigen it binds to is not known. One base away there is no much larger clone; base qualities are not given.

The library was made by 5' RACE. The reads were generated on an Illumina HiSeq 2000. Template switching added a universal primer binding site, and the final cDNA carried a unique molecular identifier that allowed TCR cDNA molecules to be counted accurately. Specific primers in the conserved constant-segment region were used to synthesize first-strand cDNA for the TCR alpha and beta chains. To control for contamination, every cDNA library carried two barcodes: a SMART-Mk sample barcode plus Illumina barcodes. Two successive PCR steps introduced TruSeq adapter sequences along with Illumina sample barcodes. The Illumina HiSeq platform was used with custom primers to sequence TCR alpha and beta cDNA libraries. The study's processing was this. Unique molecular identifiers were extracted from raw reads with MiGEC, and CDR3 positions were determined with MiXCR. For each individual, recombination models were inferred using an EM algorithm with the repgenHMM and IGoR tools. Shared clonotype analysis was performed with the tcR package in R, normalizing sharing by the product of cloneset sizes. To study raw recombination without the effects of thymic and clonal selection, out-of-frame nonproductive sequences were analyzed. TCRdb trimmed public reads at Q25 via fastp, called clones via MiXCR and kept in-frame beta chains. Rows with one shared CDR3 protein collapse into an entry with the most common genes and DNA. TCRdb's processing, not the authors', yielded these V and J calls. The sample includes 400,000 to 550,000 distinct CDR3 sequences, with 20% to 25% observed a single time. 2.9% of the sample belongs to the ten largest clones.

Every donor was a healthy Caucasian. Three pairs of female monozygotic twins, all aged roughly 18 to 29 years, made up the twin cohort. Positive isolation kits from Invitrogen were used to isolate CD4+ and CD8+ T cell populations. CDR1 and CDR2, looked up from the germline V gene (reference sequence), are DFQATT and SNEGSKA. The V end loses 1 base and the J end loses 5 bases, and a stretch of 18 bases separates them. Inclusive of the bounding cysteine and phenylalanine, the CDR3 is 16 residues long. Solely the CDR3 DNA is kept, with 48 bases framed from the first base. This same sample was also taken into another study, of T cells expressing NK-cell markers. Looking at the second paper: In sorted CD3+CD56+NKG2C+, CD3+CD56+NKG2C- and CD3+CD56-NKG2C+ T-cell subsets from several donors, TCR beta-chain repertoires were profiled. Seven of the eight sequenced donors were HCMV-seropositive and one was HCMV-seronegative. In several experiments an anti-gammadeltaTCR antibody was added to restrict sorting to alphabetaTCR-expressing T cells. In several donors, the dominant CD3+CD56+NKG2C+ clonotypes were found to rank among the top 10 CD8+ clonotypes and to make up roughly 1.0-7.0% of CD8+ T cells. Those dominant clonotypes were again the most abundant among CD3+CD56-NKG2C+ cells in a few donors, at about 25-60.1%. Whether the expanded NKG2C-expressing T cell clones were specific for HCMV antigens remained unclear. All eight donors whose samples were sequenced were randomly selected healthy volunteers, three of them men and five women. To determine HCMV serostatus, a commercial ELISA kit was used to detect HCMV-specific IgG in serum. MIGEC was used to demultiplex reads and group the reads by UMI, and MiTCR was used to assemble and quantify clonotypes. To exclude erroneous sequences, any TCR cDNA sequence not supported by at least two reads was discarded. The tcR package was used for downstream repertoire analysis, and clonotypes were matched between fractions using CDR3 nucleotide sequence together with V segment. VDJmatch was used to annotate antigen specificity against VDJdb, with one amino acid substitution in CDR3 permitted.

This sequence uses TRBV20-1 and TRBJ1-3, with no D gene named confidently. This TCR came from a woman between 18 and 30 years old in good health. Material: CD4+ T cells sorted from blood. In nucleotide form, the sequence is TGCAGTGCTAGAGGGAGAGGGAATGAAAAAAGAAACACCATATATTTT. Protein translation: CSARGRGNEKRNTIYF.